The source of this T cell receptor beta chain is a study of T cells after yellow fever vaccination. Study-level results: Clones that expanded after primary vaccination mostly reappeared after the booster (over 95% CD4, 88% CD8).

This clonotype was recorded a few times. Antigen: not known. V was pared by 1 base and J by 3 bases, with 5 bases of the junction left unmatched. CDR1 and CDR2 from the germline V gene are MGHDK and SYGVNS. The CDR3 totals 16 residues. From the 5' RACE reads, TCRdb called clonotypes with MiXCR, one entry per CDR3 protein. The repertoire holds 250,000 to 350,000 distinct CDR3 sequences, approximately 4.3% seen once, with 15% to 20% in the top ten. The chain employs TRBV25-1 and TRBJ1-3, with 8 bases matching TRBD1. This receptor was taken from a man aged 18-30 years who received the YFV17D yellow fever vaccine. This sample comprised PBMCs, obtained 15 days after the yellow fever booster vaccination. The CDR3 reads CASSESGGLSGNTIYF. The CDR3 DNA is TGTGCCAGCAGTGAATCAGGGGGCTTGAGTGGAAACACCATATATTTT.